These 15 T cell receptor beta chains originate from one sample sequenced in a study of shared clonotypes between healthy human individuals (dated by TCRdb to the early 2020s). Libraries were made using the immunoSEQ multiplex PCR assay. TCRdb carries this immuneACCESS record with in-frame sequences only. Its versions omit some clonotypes, under half of them owing to an unresolved V gene in the studies checked, with the rest unexplained. In this sample the table shows 1 million to 1.3 million clones, about 80% of which occur a single time. The ten largest clonotypes hold under 0.8% of the sample. Material: memory CD4+ T cells from PBMCs. Explained via the paper, the cell subset or site label denotes: CD45RA-negative fraction. The origin of the receptors is a man between 18 and 29 years old in good health. Some clones in this sample may be carry-over from other donors' samples.

On this clone: The sample carries other DNA sequences with the same CDR3. The V and J genes are TRBV28 and TRBJ2-5; 8 nucleotides match TRBD1. After removal of 5 bases from V and 1 base from J, the junction contained 3 bases not matched to a gene. The CDR3 is made up of 14 amino acids. From germline, CDR1 is MDHEN and CDR2 SYDVKM. This chain's CDR3 is CASSPQGAQETQYF. CDR3 DNA: TGTGCCAGCAGTCCCCAGGGGGCCCAAGAGACCCAGTACTTC.

V gene TRBV9 combines with J gene TRBJ1-2; 10 bases line up with TRBD1. Germline assignment: CDR1 SGDLS and CDR2 YYNGEE. V was pared by 4 bases and J by 8 bases, with 8 bases of the junction left unmatched. CDR3 size: 14 residues. DNA for the CDR3: TGTGCCAGCAGCCCCGGACAGGGGGTGGGGGGCTACACCTTC. This gives the protein CASSPGQGVGGYTF.

This clone appeared once. This chain connects TRBV7-7 to TRBJ2-3, with 9 bases lining up with TRBD2. The trim removed 1 base at V and 2 bases at J, leaving 1 base unmatched. Germline V gene sequence: CDR1 SSHAT, CDR2 FNYEAQ (reference sequence). The CDR3 extends over 15 amino acids. The CDR3 loop reads CASSLGGRATDTQYF. In nucleotides, the CDR3 is TGTGCCAGCAGCTTAGGCGGGAGGGCCACAGATACGCAGTATTTT.

This chain connects TRBV5-1 to TRBJ1-3, with D uncertain. V lost 4 bases, J lost 0 bases, and 11 bases lay in between. Per germline, CDR1 SGHRS and CDR2 YFSETQ. The CDR3 is made up of 15 amino acids. The CDR3 DNA reads as TGCGCCAGCAGCCCGGACGTAGACTCTGGAAACACCATATATTTT. It is translated as CASSPDVDSGNTIYF.

CDR3 amino acids: CASSLTTGNEQYF. The DNA of the CDR3 is TGTGCCAGCTCACTCACGACAGGGAACGAGCAGTACTTC. The chain joins TRBV18 to TRBJ2-7; TRBD1 agrees at 7 bases. V trimming: 4 bases; J trimming: 5 bases; junction bases outside the gene matches: 5. CDR3 length: 13 residues. Germline CDR1 and CDR2: KGHSH and LQKENI.

V is TRBV19 and J is TRBJ1-2; maybe TRBD1 (5 bases). The CDR3 contains 13 residues. CDR1 LNHDA and CDR2 SQIVND come from the germline V gene (reference sequence). V shed 3 bases and J shed 4 bases, with 9 bases lying between them. CDR3 sequence (DNA): TGTGCCAGTAGTATCCGGGACGCCTATGGCTACACCTTC. Translated: CASSIRDAYGYTF.

This clone turned up a few times. The chain employs TRBV19 and TRBJ1-1; TRBD1 aligns across 9 bases. CDR1 and CDR2 (germline): LNHDA, SQIVND (reference sequence). The CDR3 contains 15 residues. The ends lost 5 bases at V and 7 bases at J; junction bases unmatched: 11. CDR3 amino acids: CASSPRPGQGREAFF. In DNA, the CDR3 is TGTGCCAGTAGTCCCCGACCGGGACAGGGTCGTGAAGCTTTCTTT.

The chain joins TRBV30 to TRBJ1-2; weak D call: TRBD1 (5 bases). V was clipped by 1 base and J by 3 bases, with 9 bases between them. The CDR3 sequence is 13 residues long. Germline CDR1 is GTSNPN and CDR2 is SVGIG (reference sequence). The CDR3, as DNA: TGTGCCTGGAGTGCGGAGGGACACTATGGCTACACCTTC. Encoded protein: CAWSAEGHYGYTF.

This sequence joins TRBV28 and TRBJ1-2, with D perhaps matching TRBD1 (6 bases). Germline CDR1 is MDHEN and CDR2 is SYDVKM. V lost 5 bases, J lost 5 bases, and 21 bases lay in between. The CDR3 runs 16 residues. The CDR3 nucleotides read TGTGCCAGCAGTCTCCAAACGTGGGGGCTCCTTTATGGCTACACCTTC. This encodes CASSLQTWGLLYGYTF.

The chain links TRBV5-1 to TRBJ1-1; the match to TRBD1 covers 7 bases. From germline, CDR1 is SGHRS and CDR2 YFSETQ. V lost 4 bases, J lost 2 bases, and 5 bases stayed unmatched. The CDR3 contains 14 residues. The CDR3 DNA follows: TGCGCCAGCAGCGGGGGACAGACAAACACTGAAGCTTTCTTT. Translation gives CASSGGQTNTEAFF.

The chain joins TRBV7-2 to TRBJ1-5, with 7 positions matching TRBD1. V shed 0 bases and J 6 bases; nucleotides not matched to a gene: 11. This CDR3 is built from 17 residues. Germline V gene data show CDR1 as SGHTA and CDR2 as FQGNSA. The CDR3 bases are TGTGCCAGCAGCTTAGCTTGGAGGGGGCTACCTCCTCAGCCCCAGCATTTT. It translates to CASSLAWRGLPPQPQHF.

As concerns this clone: Compared with germline, one end of the junction differs, possibly owing to a read error. The chain employs TRBV5-8 and TRBJ1-4, with 7 positions matching TRBD1. This CDR3 has 15 residues. The germline V gene has CDR1 SGHTS and CDR2 YDEGEE. The CDR3 DNA reads TGTGCCAGCCGCTTAGGGGGGACAGCCTTTGAAAAACTGTTTTTT. Translated, it gives CASRLGGTAFEKLFF. Supplemented by reference TRBV5-8 and TRBJ1-4, the full variable domain reads EAGVTQSPTHLIKTRGQQATLRCSPISGHTSVYWYQQALGLGLQFLLWYDEGEERNRGNFPPRFSGRQFPNYSSELNVNALELEDSALYLCASRLGGTAFEKLFFGSGTQLSVL.

This clone has just a few counts. CDR3 DNA: TGTGCCACCACCAGTGGGGCCAAAAACATTCAGTACTTC. Protein: CATTSGAKNIQYF. The chain joins TRBV19 to TRBJ2-4; D unresolved. Germline values: CDR1 LNHDA, CDR2 SQIVND (reference sequence). The CDR3 contains 13 residues. V lost 10 bases to trimming and J lost 1 base, with 11 bases between them.

The chain has TRBV6-1 and TRBJ2-5; 8 bases match TRBD2. Germline V lookup: CDR1 MNHNS, CDR2 SASEGT. Trimming cost V 7 bases and J 7 bases; bases outside gene matches: 5. This CDR3 comprises 12 residues. The CDR3 is CASNPGGWTQYF. The CDR3 DNA sequence: TGTGCCAGCAACCCGGGGGGGTGGACCCAGTACTTC.

Notes on this clone: A much larger clone is a single base away; this may be a read error. The chain couples TRBV6-5 to TRBJ2-1; 13 bases fit TRBD2. J lost 3 bases, V lost 5 bases, and 1 base had no gene match. This CDR3 region has 15 residues. Per germline, CDR1 MNHEY and CDR2 SVGAGI. The CDR3: CASSRLAGGYNEQFF. As DNA, the CDR3 is TGTGCCAGCAGTAGACTAGCGGGAGGCTACAATGAGCAGTTCTTC.